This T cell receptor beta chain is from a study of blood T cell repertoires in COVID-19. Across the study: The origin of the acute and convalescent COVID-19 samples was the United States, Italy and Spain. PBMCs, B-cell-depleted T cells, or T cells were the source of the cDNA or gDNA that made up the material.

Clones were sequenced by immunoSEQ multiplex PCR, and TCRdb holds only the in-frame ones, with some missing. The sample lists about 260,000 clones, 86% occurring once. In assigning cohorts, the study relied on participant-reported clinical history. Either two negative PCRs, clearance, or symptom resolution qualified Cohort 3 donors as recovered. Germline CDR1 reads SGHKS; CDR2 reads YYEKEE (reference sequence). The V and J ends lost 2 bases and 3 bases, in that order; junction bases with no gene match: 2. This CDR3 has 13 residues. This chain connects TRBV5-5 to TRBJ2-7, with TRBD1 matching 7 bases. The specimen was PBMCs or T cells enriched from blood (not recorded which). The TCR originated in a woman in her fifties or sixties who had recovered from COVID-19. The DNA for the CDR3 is TGTGCCAGCAGCTTCAACAGGGGCTACGAGCAGTACTTC. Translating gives CASSFNRGYEQYF.